Below, 3 T cell receptor beta chains from the same sample are listed, as sequenced in a study of T cell repertoires and leukemia-associated antigens. TCRdb itself ran the 5' RACE reads through MiXCR, one entry per CDR3 protein. The sample yields about 11,000 distinct CDR3 sequences, 42% seen once. These receptors' targets are unknown. Sequenced material: CD3+ T cells sorted from blood and cultured. These receptors originate from a female donor in good health.

Only a few counts were recorded for this clonotype. The chain links TRBV12-3 or TRBV12-4 to TRBJ2-5; weak D call: TRBD2 (6 bases). This CDR3 contains 14 residues. V was shortened by 5 bases and J by 3 bases, with 13 bases between the two germline ends. The CDR3 bases are TGTGCCAGCAGTCCTCGACTAGTCGAAGAGACCCAGTACTTC. It translates to CASSPRLVEETQYF.

Note on this clonotype: A read error may produce the germline difference seen at one junction end. This sequence joins TRBV4-3 and TRBJ2-1; tentative D call: TRBD1 (5 bases). CDR3 length equals 16 residues. The V gene's germline CDR1 is LGHNA and CDR2 YSLEER. CDR3 sequence (DNA): TGCGCCAGCAGCCAAAGCTCAGGGTTGATCTACAATGGGCAGTTCTTC. Translated, it gives CASSQSSGLIYNGQFF.

In the case of this clonotype: Given the absence of the conserved phenylalanine or tryptophan at the CDR3 end, a read error is likely. Because the CDR3's place on the DNA is in doubt, the DNA is left out and the CDR3 is given as listed by TCRdb. V and J are TRBV5-6 and TRBJ2-5; TRBD1, the table's D call, was not compared with the DNA. Germline V CDR1 and CDR2: SGHDT, YYEEEE. The CDR3 is 14 residues long, ends included. CDR3 sequence: CASSLPQGMATQHL.